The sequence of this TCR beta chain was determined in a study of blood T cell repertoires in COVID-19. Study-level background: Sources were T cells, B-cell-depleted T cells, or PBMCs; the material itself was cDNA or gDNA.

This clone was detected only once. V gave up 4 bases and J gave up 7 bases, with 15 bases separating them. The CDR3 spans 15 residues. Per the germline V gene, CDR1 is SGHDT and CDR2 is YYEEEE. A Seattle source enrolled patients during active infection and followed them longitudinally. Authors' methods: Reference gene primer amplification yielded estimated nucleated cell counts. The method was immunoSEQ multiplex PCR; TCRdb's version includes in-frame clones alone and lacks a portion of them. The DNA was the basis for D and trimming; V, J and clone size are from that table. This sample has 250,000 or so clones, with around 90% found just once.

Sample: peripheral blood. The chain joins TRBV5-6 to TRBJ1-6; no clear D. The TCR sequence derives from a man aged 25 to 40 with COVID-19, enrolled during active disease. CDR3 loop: CASSLRSSRNSPLHF. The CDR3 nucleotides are TGTGCCAGCAGCCTGAGGTCGTCTCGAAATTCACCCCTCCACTTT.